The 21 T cell receptor beta chains presented below share a single source sample, sequenced in a study of blood T cell repertoires in COVID-19. This table comes from immunoSEQ multiplex PCR, and its TCRdb copy is limited to in-frame clones, with some not included. Of some 73,000 clones in the sample, 75% to 90% were seen once. Sample: peripheral blood. Receptors originate from a man older than 75 with COVID-19, enrolled during active disease.

V usage is TRBV28 and J usage is TRBJ2-2; D perhaps matches TRBD1 (6 bases). With 5 bases removed from V and 5 bases from J, the gap between germline ends came to 15 bases. The CDR3 sequence is 15 residues long. CDR1 is MDHEN, CDR2 SYDVKM, per germline. The CDR3 loop is CASSRAGVKTGELFF. Written as DNA, the CDR3 is TGTGCCAGCAGTAGGGCAGGGGTAAAGACCGGGGAGCTGTTTTTT.

The chain has TRBV2 and TRBJ1-4; 8 bases are a match to TRBD1. The V segment lost 7 bases and the J segment 4 bases; nucleotides outside the gene matches: 5. The CDR3 loop spans 14 amino acids. Per the germline V gene, CDR1 is SNHLY and CDR2 is FYNNEI. The CDR3 here is CASKKDRVNEKLFF. The CDR3, as DNA: TGTGCCAGCAAGAAGGACAGGGTTAATGAAAAACTGTTTTTT.

This clone was seen more than once but under ten times. This rearrangement joins TRBV20-1 to TRBJ1-1, with unresolved D. Germline CDR1 reads DFQATT; CDR2 reads SNEGSKA (reference sequence). This CDR3 contains 11 residues. Trimming removed 5 bases at V and 3 bases at J, with 7 bases between. CDR3 region: CSARRDTEAFF. In DNA, the CDR3 is TGCAGTGCTCGACGGGACACTGAAGCTTTCTTT.

This clone was seen a single time. The J gene is TRBJ1-2, the V gene TRBV4-3, with no clear D. Per the germline V gene, CDR1 is LGHNA and CDR2 is YSLEER. The CDR3 covers 16 residues. Trimming left V 0 bases short and J 12 bases short, with 23 bases between. The CDR3 DNA follows: TGCGCCAGCAGCCAAGAGCTCGCCGGGGTCTACTATTCCCACACCTTC. Its translation is CASSQELAGVYYSHTF.

V is TRBV2 and J is TRBJ2-3; 8 bases are a match to TRBD2. This CDR3 has 15 residues. Germline V gene data show CDR1 as SNHLY and CDR2 as FYNNEI. V was clipped by 6 bases and J by 3 bases; unmatched bases: 8. CDR3 nucleotides: TGTGCCAGCAGCAGTGCGGGGGGCCGAACAGATACGCAGTATTTT. As protein: CASSSAGGRTDTQYF.

CDR3 nucleotide sequence: TGTGCCACCAGTGACCCGGGACTAGCGAATGAGCAGTTCTTC. It is translated as CATSDPGLANEQFF. V gene TRBV24-1 combines with J gene TRBJ2-1, with 10 bases aligning to TRBD2. CDR1 is KGHDR, CDR2 SFDVKD, per germline. The CDR3 loop spans 14 amino acids. V gave up 4 bases and J gave up 7 bases; unmatched junction bases: 3.

V and J are TRBV7-8 and TRBJ1-6, with 8 positions matching TRBD1. The CDR3 extends over 14 amino acids. The J segment lost 8 bases and the V segment lost 5 bases, leaving 5 bases of the junction unmatched. The germline V gene has CDR1 SGHVS and CDR2 FQNEAQ. The CDR3 DNA follows: TGTGCCAGCAGCGCGCCAGGGGGCCATTCACCCCTCCACTTT. This encodes CASSAPGGHSPLHF.

This clone has just a few counts. The V and J genes are TRBV2 and TRBJ1-3; D ambiguous. The CDR3 spans 14 residues. V was shortened by 3 bases and J by 8 bases, with 14 bases between the two germline ends. From germline, CDR1 is SNHLY and CDR2 FYNNEI. DNA for the CDR3: TGTGCCAGCAGTGACCGAGGTCGTGCGGACACCATATATTTT. Translation: CASSDRGRADTIYF.

V gene TRBV7-6 combines with J gene TRBJ2-7, with a possible D match to TRBD1 (6 bases). V dropped 5 bases and J dropped 3 bases, with 17 bases sitting between them. This CDR3 is built from 15 residues. Germline V gene sequence: CDR1 SGHVS, CDR2 FNYEAQ. The CDR3 sequence: CASSPRQGYYYEQYF. The CDR3 DNA follows: TGTGCCAGCAGCCCCCGGCAGGGGTACTACTACGAGCAGTACTTC.

This chain connects TRBV6-5 to TRBJ2-3; 10 bases line up with TRBD2. The germline V gene has CDR1 MNHEY and CDR2 SVGAGI. V trimming: 7 bases; J trimming: 6 bases; junction bases outside the gene matches: 7. CDR3 size: 14 residues. The CDR3 spells CASTSGGGVDTQYF. The CDR3 DNA reads TGTGCCAGCACGAGCGGGGGGGGAGTGGATACGCAGTATTTT.

The chain has TRBV3-1 (or the pseudogene TRBV3-2) and TRBJ1-5, with no clear D. The germline gives CDR1 LGHDT, CDR2 YNNKEL (reference sequence). V lost 1 base, J lost 10 bases, and 14 bases lay in between. The CDR3 spans 14 residues. The CDR3 bases are TGTGCCAGCAGCCAAGGCGGGTCGGGGTCCCCCCAGCATTTT. Translated: CASSQGGSGSPQHF.

The gene calls are TRBV9 and TRBJ2-2; 8 bases are shared with TRBD2. The germline gives CDR1 SGDLS, CDR2 YYNGEE. The CDR3 loop spans 16 amino acids. Unmatched junction bases numbered 8, after V lost 7 bases and J lost 0 bases. CDR3 nucleotides: TGTGCCAGCGGGGTAGCGGGGTTCGCGAACACCGGGGAGCTGTTTTTT. It translates to CASGVAGFANTGELFF.

The rearrangement joins TRBV7-8 to TRBJ2-7; D perhaps matches TRBD2 (7 bases). The CDR3 length is 13 residues. The V gene's germline CDR1 is SGHVS and CDR2 FQNEAQ. The germline V and J ends were trimmed by 4 bases and 6 bases, with 13 bases remaining between them. CDR3 loop: CASSSYREGEQYF. CDR3 DNA sequence: TGTGCCAGCAGCTCCTACAGGGAGGGCGAGCAGTACTTC.

Only one count was recorded for this clone. This chain links TRBV11-2 with TRBJ2-1; possibly TRBD2 for D (6 bases). Trimming removed 5 bases from V and 0 bases from J, with 14 bases in between. The germline CDR1 and CDR2 sequences are SGHAT and FQNNGV. The CDR3 consists of 16 residues. CDR3 sequence: CASSRTTLSSYNEQFF. CDR3 bases: TGTGCCAGCAGCCGGACTACCCTGAGCTCCTACAATGAGCAGTTCTTC.

The chain uses TRBV5-1 and TRBJ1-1; D is unresolved. Germline-derived CDR1 and CDR2 are SGHRS and YFSETQ. Trimming removed 4 bases from V and 4 bases from J, with 17 bases in between. CDR3 length equals 15 residues. CDR3 bases: TGCGCCAGCAGCGTTGGTACGGGAGAGGCCACTGAAGCTTTCTTT. This encodes CASSVGTGEATEAFF.

The chain couples TRBV5-4 to TRBJ1-3, with D unclear. Germline CDR1 reads SGHNT; CDR2 reads YYREEE (reference sequence). Trimming removed 0 bases from V and 0 bases from J, with 7 bases in between. The CDR3 is made up of 15 amino acids. The CDR3 is CASSLGPLSGNTIYF. Here the CDR3 DNA reads TGTGCCAGCAGCTTGGGCCCACTCTCTGGAAACACCATATATTTT.

This clone was detected only a few times. The chain links TRBV18 to TRBJ1-6; unclear D gene. V lost 0 bases and J 7 bases, leaving 7 bases between the germline ends. The CDR3 sequence is 14 residues long. The V gene's germline CDR1 is KGHSH and CDR2 LQKENI. The CDR3 DNA sequence: TGTGCCAGCTCACCACCGGCGGGGAATTCACCCCTCCACTTT. This translates into CASSPPAGNSPLHF.

The chain carries TRBV4-3 and TRBJ1-2; the D gene is possibly TRBD1 (5 bases). This CDR3 contains 15 residues. Germline values: CDR1 LGHNA, CDR2 YSLEER. Trimming removed 1 base at V and 1 base at J, with 10 bases between. CDR3 coding DNA: TGCGCCAGCAGCCAAGTTCTCGACAGTAACTATGGCTACACCTTC. This translates into CASSQVLDSNYGYTF.

The rearrangement links TRBV5-5 to TRBJ1-2; 7 bases line up with TRBD1. CDR3 length: 15 residues. CDR1 is SGHKS and CDR2 is YYEKEE in the germline V gene (reference sequence). V was pared by 0 bases and J by 0 bases, with 2 bases of the junction left unmatched. CDR3 protein: CASSLAGQTNYGYTF. The CDR3 region has the DNA TGTGCCAGCAGCTTGGCGGGACAGACTAACTATGGCTACACCTTC.

The rearrangement joins TRBV6-5 to TRBJ1-1; TRBD1 aligns across 8 bases. CDR1 is MNHEY, CDR2 SVGAGI, per germline. V was pared by 6 bases and J by 3 bases, with 6 bases of the junction left unmatched. The CDR3 has 14 amino acids. The CDR3 protein is CASRTQGGDTEAFF. The CDR3 DNA sequence: TGTGCCAGCAGGACACAGGGGGGGGACACTGAAGCTTTCTTT.

The chain combines TRBV11-3 with TRBJ2-7; 10 nucleotides match TRBD2. CDR1 SGHNT and CDR2 YENEEA come from the germline V gene. The length of the CDR3 is 15 residues. V trimming: 4 bases; J trimming: 1 base; junction bases outside the gene matches: 4. CDR3 protein: CASSSTSGESYEQYF. The CDR3 nucleotides read TGTGCCAGCAGCTCTACTAGCGGGGAGTCCTACGAGCAGTACTTC.